These 24 T cell receptor beta chains originate from one sample sequenced in a study of T cell responses to AZD1222 COVID-19 vaccine. Method: immunoSEQ multiplex PCR; TCRdb's copy keeps in-frame clones and lacks some. The data contain some 150,000 clones, about 90% of them seen just once; the ten biggest clones take up about 3%. The sample in question was peripheral blood, obtained on day 0 of MenACWY control vaccination. All receptors derive from an adult in good health.

The chain links TRBV15 to TRBJ1-1; TRBD1 aligns across 7 bases. The junction had 4 bases not matched to a gene; V was cut back by 1 base and J by 2 bases. Germline V gene data show CDR1 as LNHNV and CDR2 as YYDKDF (reference sequence). The CDR3 consists of 15 residues. In nucleotides, the CDR3 is TGTGCCACCAGCAGAGGTAGGGGGCTTAACACTGAAGCTTTCTTT. Protein: CATSRGRGLNTEAFF.

The V and J genes are TRBV5-1 and TRBJ1-4; weak D call: TRBD1 (6 bases). V lost 4 bases and J 3 bases, leaving 10 bases between the germline ends. Per germline, CDR1 SGHRS and CDR2 YFSETQ. This CDR3 has 14 amino acids. The CDR3 coding sequence is TGCGCCAGCAGCCTACAGGGAGCTAATGAAAAACTGTTTTTT. Translation: CASSLQGANEKLFF.

This chain connects TRBV27 to TRBJ1-6, with 8 bases that match TRBD1. The CDR3 runs 13 residues. CDR1 MNHEY and CDR2 SMNVEV come from the germline V gene (reference sequence). Losses at the gene ends were 6 bases for V and 7 bases for J; bases not matched to a gene: 2. CDR3 residues: CASRRDRNSPLHF. As DNA, the CDR3 is TGTGCCAGCAGGCGGGACAGGAATTCACCCCTCCACTTT.

This clone has just one count. The rearrangement joins TRBV6-2 or TRBV6-3 to TRBJ1-5; a weak D match, TRBD1 (6 bases). Germline CDR1 is MNHEY and CDR2 is SVGEGT. V dropped 6 bases and J dropped 4 bases, with 16 bases sitting between them. This CDR3 is built from 15 residues. This CDR3 reads CASSQDSLRNQPQHF. CDR3 DNA sequence: TGTGCCAGCAGCCAGGACAGCCTGAGAAATCAGCCCCAGCATTTT.

The V gene is TRBV28, the J gene TRBJ1-6; the D is unclear. This CDR3 spans 11 amino acids. Germline V gene sequence: CDR1 MDHEN, CDR2 SYDVKM. The V gene lost 4 bases and the J gene lost 10 bases, with 5 bases spanning the gap. Here the CDR3 reads CASSSRSPLHF. DNA of the CDR3: TGTGCCAGCAGTTCGAGATCACCCCTCCACTTT.

This chain connects TRBV3-1 (or the pseudogene TRBV3-2) to TRBJ2-7; the D gene is possibly TRBD1 (5 bases). Germline V lookup: CDR1 LGHDT, CDR2 YNNKEL (reference sequence). V lost 8 bases, J lost 7 bases, and 18 bases lay in between. The CDR3 consists of 13 residues. The CDR3 region is CASVDSAEQEQYF. CDR3 coding DNA: TGTGCCAGCGTTGACAGTGCTGAACAGGAGCAGTACTTC.

The rearrangement joins TRBV14 to TRBJ2-2, with TRBD2 as a possible D gene (6 bases). Germline V gene sequence: CDR1 SGHDN, CDR2 FVKESK. The ends were cut back, 4 bases at V and 5 bases at J, with 8 bases in the middle. The CDR3 covers 13 residues. The CDR3, as DNA: TGTGCCAGCAGCCCGACTAGGACCGGGGAGCTGTTTTTT. The encoded protein is CASSPTRTGELFF.

This clone was detected only once. The chain has TRBV20-1 and TRBJ1-1; no clear D gene. Trimming shortened V by 3 bases and J by 0 bases, and 14 bases separated the two germline ends. The CDR3 is 15 amino acids. Germline CDR1 reads DFQATT; CDR2 reads SNEGSKA (reference sequence). The CDR3 reads CSASRFAGMNTEAFF. In nucleotides, the CDR3 is TGCAGTGCTAGTAGGTTTGCTGGAATGAACACTGAAGCTTTCTTT.

V and J are TRBV19 and TRBJ1-4; D gene ambiguous. Trimming removed 4 bases from V and 0 bases from J, with 18 bases in between. The CDR3 runs 18 residues. The germline V gene has CDR1 LNHDA and CDR2 SQIVND (reference sequence). CDR3 bases: TGTGCCAGTAGTAGATCGGCGGTGCGGACCGCAACTAATGAAAAACTGTTTTTT. It encodes CASSRSAVRTATNEKLFF.

This clone is a singleton in its sample. The V call is TRBV6-5, the J call TRBJ2-2; D remains ambiguous. Germline lookup yields CDR1 MNHEY and CDR2 SVGAGI. The length of the CDR3 is 14 residues. The V end was cut by 5 bases, the J end by 1 base, with 8 bases between. CDR3 bases: TGTGCCAGCAGTACGCGTTGGAACACCGGGGAGCTGTTTTTT. Residues: CASSTRWNTGELFF.

J is TRBJ1-2 and V is TRBV3-1 (or the pseudogene TRBV3-2); D is unclear. The CDR3 contains 12 residues. Trimming removed 7 bases at V and 0 bases at J, with 6 bases between. Germline assignment: CDR1 LGHDT and CDR2 YNNKEL (reference sequence). The CDR3 DNA reads as TGTGCCAGCAACGGTCCTAACTATGGCTACACCTTC. This gives the protein CASNGPNYGYTF.

This sequence joins TRBV5-8 and TRBJ2-7; no definite D call. Germline CDR1 reads SGHTS; CDR2 reads YDEGEE. Trimming left V 0 bases short and J 4 bases short, with 14 bases between. The CDR3 runs to 15 residues. DNA of the CDR3: TGTGCCAGCAGCTTGGATCTCGCCGGCACTTACGAGCAGTACTTC. Translated, it gives CASSLDLAGTYEQYF.

This rearrangement joins TRBV29-1 to TRBJ2-1; D may be TRBD1 or TRBD2 (5 bases each). Trimming removed 7 bases from V and 0 bases from J, with 16 bases in between. Looked up from germline, CDR1 is SQVTM and CDR2 is ANQGSEA. The CDR3 extends over 15 amino acids. The CDR3 DNA reads TGCAGCGGTTCGGAGACAGCGGCCTCCTACAATGAGCAGTTCTTC. Translated, it gives CSGSETAASYNEQFF.

The rearrangement uses TRBV3-1 (or the pseudogene TRBV3-2) and TRBJ1-2, with 7 bases lining up with TRBD1. The CDR3 sequence is 15 residues long. V shed 3 bases, J shed 1 base, and the junction held 5 bases outside the gene matches. Looked up from germline, CDR1 is LGHDT and CDR2 is YNNKEL (reference sequence). Written as DNA, the CDR3 is TGTGCCAGCAGCCACCGGAGACAGGGTAACTATGGCTACACCTTC. Its translation: CASSHRRQGNYGYTF.

The chain links TRBV10-3 to TRBJ1-4; no clear D. CDR1 and CDR2 from the germline V gene are ENHRY and SYGVKD. V lost 6 bases, J lost 4 bases, and 9 bases lay in between. The CDR3 runs to 13 residues. CDR3 coding DNA: TGTGCCATCAGGAGTGGGATTAATGAAAAACTGTTTTTT. Its translation: CAIRSGINEKLFF.

The CDR3 DNA reads TGCAGCGTTGTGGGGACAGGGGATGAGTATGGCGAGCAGTACTTC. It yields the protein CSVVGTGDEYGEQYF. The chain couples TRBV29-1 to TRBJ2-7; 10 bases line up with TRBD1. CDR1 is SQVTM, CDR2 ANQGSEA, per germline. The CDR3 loop spans 15 amino acids. After removal of 4 bases from V and 6 bases from J, the junction contained 12 bases not matched to a gene.

The rearrangement links TRBV7-8 to TRBJ1-1, with 7 bases matching TRBD1. Germline V gene lookup returns CDR1 SGHVS and CDR2 FQNEAQ. With V trimmed by 5 bases and J by 0 bases, 9 bases remained unmatched. The CDR3 loop spans 16 amino acids. DNA of the CDR3: TGTGCCAGCAGCCCATCGCCCGGGACAGTGAACACTGAAGCTTTCTTT. This sequence encodes CASSPSPGTVNTEAFF. Using reference TRBV7-8 and TRBJ1-1 for the parts outside the CDR3, the full variable domain is GAGVSQSPRYKVAKRGQDVALRCDPISGHVSLFWYQQALGQGPEFLTYFQNEAQLDKSGLPSDRFFAERPEGSVSTLKIQRTQQEDSAVYLCASSPSPGTVNTEAFFGQGTRLTVV.

This chain joins TRBV11-2 and TRBJ2-5; 7 positions match TRBD1. Germline assignment: CDR1 SGHAT and CDR2 FQNNGV. The trim removed 7 bases at V and 0 bases at J, leaving 11 bases unmatched. The CDR3 totals 16 residues. The CDR3 is CASTLGAGGYQETQYF. In nucleotides, the CDR3 is TGTGCCAGCACCCTAGGGGCAGGGGGTTACCAAGAGACCCAGTACTTC.

The V gene is TRBV7-8, the J gene TRBJ1-3; D is uncertain. Germline V CDR1 and CDR2: SGHVS, FQNEAQ. The CDR3 consists of 15 residues. The V gene lost 5 bases and the J gene lost 0 bases, with 11 bases spanning the gap. The CDR3 nucleotides are TGTGCCAGCAGCGCAAATCAGGTCTCTGGAAACACCATATATTTT. Its translation: CASSANQVSGNTIYF.

In DNA form, the CDR3 reads TGTGCCAGCAGTGTTACTAGCGGGGGGGTCCACTACAATGAGCAGTTCTTC. This sequence encodes CASSVTSGGVHYNEQFF. This chain uses TRBV5-4 with TRBJ2-1; the match to TRBD2 covers 13 bases. Germline assignment: CDR1 SGHNT and CDR2 YYREEE (reference sequence). V gave up 5 bases and J gave up 3 bases; unmatched junction bases: 8. The CDR3 has 17 residues.

The chain recombines TRBV19 with TRBJ1-6, with TRBD1 matching over 11 bases. With V trimmed by 3 bases and J by 10 bases, 5 bases remained unmatched. The CDR3 has 15 residues. CDR1 is LNHDA, CDR2 SQIVND, per germline (reference sequence). This CDR3 reads CASSMTGTGGSPLHF. The CDR3 DNA is TGTGCCAGTAGTATGACCGGGACAGGGGGATCACCCCTCCACTTT.

This chain uses TRBV19 with TRBJ1-1, with D possibly TRBD1 on 5 matching bases. V gave up 7 bases and J gave up 3 bases, with 18 bases separating them. Germline CDR1 LNHDA, CDR2 SQIVND (reference sequence). The CDR3 has 15 amino acids. The CDR3: CASIKPQGADTEAFF. In nucleotides, the CDR3 is TGTGCCAGTATTAAACCCCAGGGCGCGGACACTGAAGCTTTCTTT.

The V gene is TRBV7-3, the J gene TRBJ1-4; possibly TRBD1 for D (6 bases). Germline V gives CDR1 SGHTA, CDR2 FQGTGA. This CDR3 is 17 amino acids long. V was trimmed by 3 bases and J by 0 bases, leaving 14 bases between them. CDR3 sequence reads: CASSFRGRSTTNEKLFF. CDR3 nucleotides: TGTGCCAGCAGCTTCAGGGGCAGATCAACAACTAATGAAAAACTGTTTTTT.

The chain joins TRBV3-1 (or the pseudogene TRBV3-2) to TRBJ2-2; perhaps TRBD1 as D (6 bases). Germline lookup yields CDR1 LGHDT and CDR2 YNNKEL (reference sequence). Trimming took 6 bases from V and 4 from J, leaving 9 bases between them. The CDR3 runs to 13 residues. DNA for the CDR3: TGTGCCAGCAGGTTGACAGGCACCGGGGAGCTGTTTTTT. Its protein is CASRLTGTGELFF.